The 20 T cell receptor beta chains given below trace back to one sample, sequenced in a study of regulatory T cells in long-lasting Graves disease. Described time point: newly diagnosed GD, antithyroid drugs for less than 3 months. Construction of the TCR library relied on RNA isolated from PBMCs. Assembly of TCR beta libraries relied on iRepertoire HTBI primers together with Arm-PCR of CDR3 regions. Using its own MiXCR run on the multiplex PCR reads, TCRdb lists one record per CDR3 protein. This table has a few hundred thousand distinct CDR3 sequences, about 14% appearing once. The same specimen was also included in a second study, on T cells in Graves' hyperthyroidism and ophthalmopathy.

The sequences come from peripheral blood mononuclear cells (PBMCs), collected at new diagnosis, from a patient treated with antithyroid drugs. The receptors shown here come from a woman between 45 and 65 years old with Graves disease.

This chain links TRBV5-6 with TRBJ1-1, with 8 bases aligning to TRBD1. J gave up 4 bases and V 5 bases, and 4 bases lay outside the gene matches. Germline-derived CDR1 and CDR2 are SGHDT and YYEEEE. The CDR3 length is 13 residues. The CDR3 DNA follows: TGTGCCAGCAGATTACAGGGGGGCACTGAAGCTTTCTTT. This gives the protein CASRLQGGTEAFF.

The chain has TRBV14 and TRBJ2-1; TRBD2 aligns across 9 bases. The CDR3 is 14 residues long. Germline values: CDR1 SGHDN, CDR2 FVKESK. The V segment lost 2 bases and the J segment 15 bases; nucleotides outside the gene matches: 11. CDR3 DNA: TGTGCCAGCAGCCAACAGGGGCTTGGCGGGAGGGCGTTCTTC. Translation: CASSQQGLGGRAFF.

Worth noting for this clonotype: A read error may account for a junction end that differs from germline. This chain connects TRBV11-3 to TRBJ2-2; the D is unclear. Germline assignment: CDR1 SGHNT and CDR2 YENEEA. The CDR3 runs to 15 residues. CDR3 DNA: TGCGCCAGCAGCTTGTACACGTCGAACACCGGGGAGCTGTTTTTT. This codes for CASSLYTSNTGELFF.

This clonotype was detected ten times or more. The rearrangement links TRBV2 to TRBJ1-4; 8 bases are shared with TRBD1. CDR3 length equals 15 residues. Losses at the gene ends were 4 bases for V and 11 bases for J; bases not matched to a gene: 12. Looked up from germline, CDR1 is SNHLY and CDR2 is FYNNEI. The CDR3 DNA reads TGTGCCAGCAGTGTGTATGGGACAGGCCCCGGGAAACTGTTTTTT. Translation gives CASSVYGTGPGKLFF.

The chain combines TRBV30 with TRBJ2-1; 12 nucleotides align to TRBD2. The J call is doubtful: the DNA matches TRBJ2-5 better. The CDR3 contains 17 residues. Per germline, CDR1 GTSNPN and CDR2 SVGIG (reference sequence). The CDR3 sequence: CAWSAQLAGGPAKTQYF. The CDR3 DNA follows: TGTGCCTGGAGTGCCCAACTAGCGGGAGGTCCTGCAAAGACCCAGTACTTC.

J is TRBJ1-3 and V is TRBV7-2, with D maybe TRBD1 (5 bases). V was cut by 5 bases and J by 2 bases, with 10 bases left in between. This CDR3 spans 14 amino acids. The germline gives CDR1 SGHTA, CDR2 FQGNSA. CDR3 region: CASSVPGTGNTIYF. CDR3 bases: TGTGCCAGCAGCGTCCCAGGGACTGGAAACACCATATATTTT.

Notes on this clonotype: This may stem from a read error, because a much larger clone lies one nucleotide away. J is TRBJ1-2 and V is TRBV28; tentatively, D is TRBD1 (6 bases). V lost 6 bases and J lost 7, with 15 bases in between. This CDR3 region has 13 residues. Germline CDR1 MDHEN, CDR2 SYDVKM. Here the CDR3 DNA reads TGTGCCAGCAGCGTTCCAGGGGCCGGTGGCTACACCTTC. It encodes CASSVPGAGGYTF.

This clonotype has a count of ten or more. The V call is TRBV9, the J call TRBJ2-7; TRBD2 aligns across 7 bases. This CDR3 region has 14 residues. Germline CDR1 SGDLS, CDR2 YYNGEE. Trimming cost V 0 bases and J 3 bases; bases outside gene matches: 3. The CDR3 is CASSVDAGDYEQYF. CDR3 sequence (DNA): TGTGCCAGCAGCGTAGATGCGGGAGACTACGAGCAGTACTTC.

This clonotype was detected many times. The V call is TRBV28, the J call TRBJ2-7; 8 bases fit TRBD2. The length of the CDR3 is 13 residues. J lost 4 bases, V lost 9 bases, and 8 bases had no gene match. Germline values: CDR1 MDHEN, CDR2 SYDVKM. The CDR3 sequence is CASLSGSRYEQYF. For the CDR3, the DNA is TGTGCCAGTCTGAGCGGGAGCCGATACGAGCAGTACTTC.

This rearrangement joins TRBV19 to TRBJ2-3; 8 nucleotides align to TRBD1. The ends lost 5 bases at V and 1 base at J; junction bases unmatched: 2. CDR1 and CDR2 (germline): LNHDA, SQIVND (reference sequence). The CDR3 loop spans 14 amino acids. CDR3: CASSPDRGTDTQYF. The CDR3 DNA is TGTGCCAGTAGTCCGGACAGGGGCACAGATACGCAGTATTTT.

On this clonotype itself: No conserved phenylalanine or tryptophan ends this CDR3, so it is likely a read error. This chain links TRBV6-2 or TRBV6-3 with TRBJ2-7, with D hard to call. Trimming cost V 6 bases and J 5 bases, with 20 bases left between them. Looked up from germline, CDR1 is MNHEY and CDR2 is SVGEGT. This CDR3 has 15 residues. The CDR3 sequence is CASSLTLQGGHEQYS. CDR3 DNA sequence: TGTGCCAGCAGCTTGACTCTCCAAGGTGGCCACGAGCAGTACTCC.

The chain joins TRBV7-9 to TRBJ2-2; 9 bases map to TRBD2. This CDR3 has 17 residues. From germline, CDR1 is SEHNR and CDR2 FQNEAQ (reference sequence). V was clipped by 5 bases and J by 2 bases; unmatched bases: 9. The CDR3 is CASSAEKREVNTGELFF. For the CDR3, the DNA is TGTGCCAGCAGCGCGGAAAAGCGGGAGGTCAACACCGGGGAGCTGTTTTTT.

The chain has TRBV7-8 and TRBJ2-1, with 7 bases identical to TRBD2. CDR3 length: 13 amino acids. J was trimmed by 15 bases and V by 1 base; bases with no gene match: 9. The germline CDR1 and CDR2 sequences are SGHVS and FQNEAQ. CDR3 residues: CASSLEGRGAWFF. The CDR3 nucleotides are TGTGCCAGCAGCTTAGAGGGGAGGGGTGCATGGTTCTTC.

This clonotype was seen at least ten times. This chain links TRBV15 with TRBJ1-3; no firm D call. V shed 3 bases and J shed 6 bases, with 12 bases lying between them. The CDR3 is 14 amino acids. CDR1 LNHNV and CDR2 YYDKDF come from the germline V gene (reference sequence). The CDR3 coding sequence is TGTGCCACCAGCAGGAACAGAGACCCAAACACCATATATTTT. Protein product: CATSRNRDPNTIYF. The full variable domain, rest sourced from reference TRBV15 and TRBJ1-3, is DAMVIQNPRYQVTQFGKPVTLSCSQTLNHNVMYWYQQKSSQAPKLLFHYYDKDFNNEADTPDNFQSRRPNTSFCFLDIRSPGLGDTAMYLCATSRNRDPNTIYFGEGSWLTVV.

This clonotype was recorded at least ten times. The CDR3 here is CASSQGMGQTDTQYF. The CDR3, as DNA: TGTGCCAGCAGCCAAGGGATGGGGCAGACAGATACGCAGTATTTT. The chain couples TRBV3-1 to TRBJ2-3; D possibly corresponds to TRBD1 (5 bases). V dropped 1 base and J dropped 3 bases, with 11 bases sitting between them. The CDR3 runs to 15 residues. The germline V gene has CDR1 LGHDT and CDR2 YNNKEL (reference sequence).

This clonotype was observed many times. The J gene is TRBJ2-1, the V gene TRBV12-3 or TRBV12-4; the match to TRBD2 covers 10 bases. The V segment lost 6 bases and the J segment 6 bases; nucleotides outside the gene matches: 17. The CDR3 loop spans 18 amino acids. CDR3: CASRRAGGPFPFINEQFF. CDR3 nucleotide sequence: TGTGCCAGCAGGAGAGCGGGAGGGCCCTTCCCTTTCATCAATGAGCAGTTCTTC.

The V gene is TRBV24-1, the J gene TRBJ2-2, with D possibly being TRBD2 (6 bases). V lost 0 bases to trimming and J lost 3 bases, with 22 bases between them. Germline CDR1 is KGHDR and CDR2 is SFDVKD. There are 20 residues in the CDR3. The CDR3 sequence is CATSDLGSGGFHSYTGELFF. The CDR3 DNA follows: TGTGCCACCAGTGATTTGGGGAGCGGAGGGTTTCACTCGTACACCGGGGAGCTGTTTTTT.

This clonotype was recorded at least ten times. This chain links TRBV11-2 with TRBJ2-1, with 9 bases identical to TRBD2. From germline, CDR1 is SGHAT and CDR2 FQNNGV. This CDR3 has 19 amino acids. J was trimmed by 6 bases and V by 2 bases; bases with no gene match: 17. The CDR3 spells CASSLTYGAGGPRINEQFF. The CDR3 region has the DNA TGTGCCAGCAGCTTAACCTACGGGGCGGGAGGGCCAAGAATCAATGAGCAGTTCTTC.

This rearrangement joins TRBV11-2 to TRBJ2-1; D uncertain. Trimming pared 5 bases from V and 8 bases from J, leaving 10 bases between. The CDR3 has 12 residues. Germline CDR1 reads SGHAT; CDR2 reads FQNNGV. The CDR3: CASSPRFDEQFF. In DNA, the CDR3 is TGTGCCAGCAGCCCCCGCTTTGATGAGCAGTTCTTC.

There are many counts of this clonotype. V usage is TRBV20-1 and J usage is TRBJ2-1; 7 bases agree with TRBD1. The CDR3 is 13 residues long. Trimming removed 6 bases from V and 7 bases from J; junction bases left unmatched: 9. Germline loops: CDR1 DFQATT, CDR2 SNEGSKA (reference sequence). As DNA, the CDR3 is TGCAGTGCAAACGACAGGGCTCGGAATGAGCAGTTCTTC. It codes for CSANDRARNEQFF.